A selection of T cell receptor beta chains follows, all from one sample in a study of T-cell memory formation after mild COVID-19. TCRdb re-analysed the 5' RACE reads in MiXCR, keeping a single row per CDR3 protein. The table records some 160,000 distinct CDR3 sequences, about 28% of them present only once. The sample consisted of PBMCs or a T cell subset sorted from them (not recorded which). These receptor sequences come from an adult woman who had mild COVID-19 (a few samples of this study predate the infection). Cell type and time point are not known. Each CDR3 is given with its conserved first and last residue. D genes are given only for firm matches. Size is omitted from some rows. Given values are once, few, many or a class for expanded clones.

>TRBV10-3|TRBD1|few|TRBJ1-2
TGTGCCATCAGTGAATTGGGACAGAGCAACTATGGCTACACCTTC
CAISELGQSNYGYTF
>TRBV30|-|few|TRBJ1-1
TGTGCCTGGAGGGGGACACTGAACACTGAAGCTTTCTTT
CAWRGTLNTEAFF
>TRBV4-1|-|-|TRBJ1-1
TGCGCCAGCAGCCAAGCCTTAGCATACAGGTTCAACACTGAAGCTTTCTTT
CASSQALAYRFNTEAFF
>TRBV15|-|few|TRBJ2-7
TGTGCCACCAGCAGAGATCAAAACCTCCGCTACGAGCAGTACTTC
CATSRDQNLRYEQYF
>TRBV5-1|-|few|TRBJ2-1
TGCGCCAGCAGCCTGGGACTCTGGGAGCAGTTCTTC
CASSLGLWEQFF
>TRBV7-8|TRBD2|-|TRBJ2-1
TGTGCCAGCAGCTTAGCTCTAGCGGGAGGCCCCTCCTACAATGAGCAGTTCTTC
CASSLALAGGPSYNEQFF
>TRBV2|-|-|TRBJ2-3
TGTGCCAGCAGTGGCGGAGATACGCAGTATTTT
CASSGGDTQYF
>TRBV5-1|-|few|TRBJ2-5
TGCGCCAGCAGCTTGACTCTGATCCAAGAGACCCAGTACTTC
CASSLTLIQETQYF
>TRBV27|-|-|TRBJ1-5
TGTGCCAGCAGTTTAACCATAAATCAGCCCCAGCATTTT
CASSLTINQPQHF
>TRBV7-2|TRBD1|-|TRBJ1-2
TGTGCCAGCAGCTTCCGACAGGGGATCGTCTATGGCTACACCTTC
CASSFRQGIVYGYTF
>TRBV6-5|-|-|TRBJ1-6
TGTGCCAGCAGTTACGGGCGACATGCCGAAAGACTCCACTTT
CASSYGRHAERLHF
>TRBV12-3/TRBV12-4|TRBD1|-|TRBJ1-1
TGTGCCAGCAGTTCAGGGGGACAGGCGTTCTCTGAAGCTTTCTTT
CASSSGGQAFSEAFF
>TRBV20-1|TRBD1|few|TRBJ2-3
TGCAGTGCTAGGTCAGGGGGCCCAGATACGCAGTATTTT
CSARSGGPDTQYF
>TRBV4-1|TRBD2|many|TRBJ2-3
TGCGCCAGCAGCGTCCGACTAGCGGGGAATGGGGATACGCAGTATTTT
CASSVRLAGNGDTQYF
>TRBV29-1|-|many|TRBJ2-3
TGCAGCGTTGACACAGGCACAGATACGCAGTATTTT
CSVDTGTDTQYF
>TRBV29-1|-|-|TRBJ1-2
TGCAGCGTTGGGGGTCCGGGACAAGTAGACGGCTACACCTTC
CSVGGPGQVDGYTF
>TRBV7-2|TRBD1|-|TRBJ2-6
TGTGCCAGCAGCCCCTACAGGGGTGTTCTCTCTGGGGCCAACGTCCTGACTTTC
CASSPYRGVLSGANVLTF
>TRBV4-1|-|-|TRBJ1-2
TGCGCCAGCAGCCAAGATAGGGACACAGCTCTCGGCTACACCTTC
CASSQDRDTALGYTF
>TRBV6-2/TRBV6-3|TRBD2|-|TRBJ2-3
TGTGCCAGCAGTTCGCTCCGACTAGCGGGTCAAATCGTGGATACGCAGTATTTT
CASSSLRLAGQIVDTQYF
>TRBV7-8|-|-|TRBJ2-2
TGTGCCAGCAGCCCCCGAGAAGACAGCTACACCGGGGAGCTGTTTTTT
CASSPREDSYTGELFF
>TRBV7-9|-|-|TRBJ2-1
TGTGCCAGCAGCTCGGGGGCCCAGCAGTTCTTC
CASSSGAQQFF
>TRBV19|-|few|TRBJ2-7
TGTGCCAGTAGTATAGGGGGCAACGAGCAGTACTTC
CASSIGGNEQYF
>TRBV5-4|-|-|TRBJ2-3
TGTGCCAGCAGCTCGTTGGGTACTAGCACAGATACGCAGTATTTT
CASSSLGTSTDTQYF
>TRBV7-9|-|-|TRBJ2-7
TGTGCCAGCAGCTTAGGGAGAGAGGGCTTCTACGAGCAGTACTTC
CASSLGREGFYEQYF
>TRBV12-3/TRBV12-4|TRBD1|few|TRBJ1-6
TGTGCCAGCAGTCCCGGGACAGGGTCCCCTGGTAATTCACCCCTCCACTTT
CASSPGTGSPGNSPLHF
>TRBV7-2|-|-|TRBJ1-1
TGTGCCAGCAGCTTAGCGTTTCGGGGACCCCAGAACACTGAAGCTTTCTTT
CASSLAFRGPQNTEAFF
>TRBV20-1|-|-|TRBJ1-5
TGCAGTGCTAGAGATGGAGCAGGGAAACAGCCCCAGCATTTT
CSARDGAGKQPQHF
>TRBV5-6|TRBD1|-|TRBJ1-2
TGTGCCAGCAGCTCCACAGGGGCCACCTATGGCTACACCTTC
CASSSTGATYGYTF
>TRBV29-1|-|few|TRBJ1-5
TGCAGCGTGGGAGGGAGCAATCAGCCCCAGCATTTT
CSVGGSNQPQHF
>TRBV5-1|-|-|TRBJ2-3
TGCGCCAGTAAACCGGGGACTCAAAGCGCAGATACGCAGTATTTT
CASKPGTQSADTQYF
>TRBV5-1|TRBD2|few|TRBJ2-5
TGCGCCAGCAGCTTGGAACGGGGAGGGGAGACCCAGTACTTC
CASSLERGGETQYF
>TRBV5-6|-|-|TRBJ2-5
TGTGCCAGCAGCTTGGGGGGTAGCCAAGAGACCCAGTACTTC
CASSLGGSQETQYF
>TRBV6-5|-|-|TRBJ2-7
TGTGCCAGCAGCAACCGGGGGACCGAGCAGTACTTC
CASSNRGTEQYF
>TRBV29-1|-|-|TRBJ2-5
TGCAGCGTCGACAGAAGAGAGACCCAGTACTTC
CSVDRRETQYF
>TRBV15|TRBD1|-|TRBJ2-2
TGTGCCACCTCGGACAGGGACACCGGGGAGCTGTTTTTT
CATSDRDTGELFF
>TRBV25-1|TRBD2|-|TRBJ2-3
TGTGCCAGCAGTGGGGAAGTTGCGGGAGTGACAGATACGCAGTATTTT
CASSGEVAGVTDTQYF
>TRBV10-3|TRBD1|few|TRBJ2-7
TGTGCCATCAGTGGAAGGGGACAGCCGACCTACGAGCAGTACTTC
CAISGRGQPTYEQYF
>TRBV20-1|TRBD2|-|TRBJ2-7
TGCAGTGTTAAGACTAGCGTGGCCTACGAGCAGTACTTC
CSVKTSVAYEQYF
>TRBV5-1|-|few|TRBJ1-2
TGCGCCAGCAGCTTGGCCGGGCATACTAACTATGGCTACACCTTC
CASSLAGHTNYGYTF
>TRBV6-5|-|-|TRBJ1-2
TGTGCCAGCAGTTGGGTCGGAGGTGGCTACACCTTC
CASSWVGGGYTF
>TRBV7-8|-|-|TRBJ2-2
TGTGCCAGCAGCTTAGTCACGGGCGCGAACACCGGGGAGCTGTTTTTT
CASSLVTGANTGELFF
>TRBV7-6|TRBD1|few|TRBJ2-2
TGTGCCAGCAGTTTAAAACGTGATAGGACAGGGGTAACCGGGGAGCTGTTTTTT
CASSLKRDRTGVTGELFF
>TRBV30|TRBD1|-|TRBJ2-6
TGTGCCTGGAGAGCCAGGGGGTCTGGGGCCAACGTCCTGACTTTC
CAWRARGSGANVLTF
>TRBV12-3/TRBV12-4|-|-|TRBJ2-7
TGTGCCAGCAGTTATCGACTAGAGGGCTACGAGCAGTACTTC
CASSYRLEGYEQYF
>TRBV19|-|-|TRBJ1-1
TGTGCCAGTAGTATGGGACCAACAGGGAGCACTGAAGCTTTCTTT
CASSMGPTGSTEAFF
>TRBV5-1|-|few|TRBJ1-4
TGCGCCAGCAGCTTGCACCAGACTGCAACTAATGAAAAACTGTTTTTT
CASSLHQTATNEKLFF
>TRBV7-3|-|-|TRBJ2-1
TGTGCCAGCAGCTGGGGGGTTGGACTTTACAATGAGCAGTTCTTC
CASSWGVGLYNEQFF
>TRBV27|TRBD2|-|TRBJ2-5
TGTGCCAGCAGTTCGGGACTAGCGGGAGTGGTGGAGACCCAGTACTTC
CASSSGLAGVVETQYF
>TRBV5-1|-|few|TRBJ2-3
TGCGCCAGCAGCTGGGGGGACGGGAGCACAGATACGCAGTATTTT
CASSWGDGSTDTQYF
>TRBV9|TRBD1|-|TRBJ2-1
TGTGCCAGCAGCCCAGGCGGGACAGGGGGGTACAATGAGCAGTTCTTC
CASSPGGTGGYNEQFF
>TRBV20-1|-|few|TRBJ2-7
TGCAGTGCCTTAGTGAACTCGTACTACGAGCAGTACTTC
CSALVNSYYEQYF
>TRBV7-9|-|-|TRBJ1-1
TGTGCCAGCAGCTTAGACGGGGGCACTGAAGCTTTCTTT
CASSLDGGTEAFF
>TRBV27|-|-|TRBJ2-1
TGTGCCAGCAGTTTGTCCCCACCCCCAGGCTTCAATGAGCAGTTCTTC
CASSLSPPPGFNEQFF
>TRBV25-1|-|few|TRBJ2-5
TGTGCCAGCAGTCTTCCGCTGGGGCCACAAGAGACCCAGTACTTC
CASSLPLGPQETQYF
>TRBV18|-|-|TRBJ1-3
TGTGCCAGCTCACCACCGAACGACAGGAAGGGAAACACCATATATTTT
CASSPPNDRKGNTIYF
>TRBV7-6|TRBD1|few|TRBJ2-7
TGTGCCAGCAGTACAGGGGACGCCGAGCAGTACTTC
CASSTGDAEQYF
>TRBV7-9|-|few|TRBJ1-6
TGTGCCAGCAGCACCGAGGACAGCTCCTATAATTCACCCCTCCACTTT
CASSTEDSSYNSPLHF
>TRBV29-1|-|many|TRBJ2-1
TGCAGCGTTGGGACAGCGATTGAGCAGTTCTTC
CSVGTAIEQFF
>TRBV19|TRBD1|once|TRBJ2-7
TGTGCCAGTCAGGGACAGGGAAAACACGAGCAGTACTTC
CASQGQGKHEQYF
>TRBV12-3/TRBV12-4|TRBD1|-|TRBJ2-2
TGTGCCAGCAATATCGGGGGACAGGGGGCGATCGGGGAGCTGTTTTTT
CASNIGGQGAIGELFF